This passage covers 2 T cell receptor beta chains from one sample sequenced in a study of T cells after yellow fever vaccination. MiXCR was run by TCRdb on the 5' RACE reads, yielding one entry per CDR3 protein. This table holds some 160,000 distinct CDR3 sequences, around 9.7% found once. The starting material was CD8+ T cells sorted from PBMCs, obtained 45 days after the yellow fever booster vaccination. These receptors originate from a young man who received the YFV17D yellow fever vaccine.

The chain employs TRBV5-6 and TRBJ2-5, with 7 bases that match TRBD1. Germline V gene sequence: CDR1 SGHDT, CDR2 YYEEEE. The CDR3 has 12 amino acids. Trimming cost V 7 bases and J 2 bases; bases outside gene matches: 2. CDR3 protein: CASFRGQETQYF. CDR3 bases: TGTGCCAGCTTCAGGGGGCAAGAGACCCAGTACTTC.

This clonotype has a count of ten or more. The chain employs TRBV12-3 or TRBV12-4 and TRBJ2-1; D gene uncertain. Trimming removed 6 bases from V and 4 bases from J, with 4 bases in between. This CDR3 has 11 residues. The CDR3 region has the DNA TGTGCCAGCAGCATTTACAATGAGCAGTTCTTC. This translates into CASSIYNEQFF.